The rows below give T cell receptor beta chains drawn from one sample of a study of cytomegalovirus exposure and HLA in healthy donors. Measured with immunoSEQ multiplex PCR; TCRdb has only the in-frame clones, and not every one. The sample consists of 75,000 to 100,000 clones, about four fifths of them appearing once. The sample comprised PBMCs. The source is a female donor in good health and CMV-seropositive. Both conserved end residues are part of each CDR3.

>TRBJ1-2|TRBV6-1
CASYRGGYGYTF
>TRBJ2-3|TRBV9
CASSPRLAGRTDTQYF
>TRBJ2-1|TRBV5-1
CASREDSYNEQFF
>TRBJ2-5|TRBV2
CAGGRNQETQYF
>TRBJ1-4|TRBV28
CASYHRVLEKLFF
>TRBJ2-1|TRBV14
CASSQDRWGGEQFF
>TRBJ1-2|TRBV4-3
CASSRSGIGGYTF
>TRBJ1-5|TRBV29-1
CSGAGPEGQPQHF
>TRBJ2-2|TRBV5-1
CASSLAGAETGELFF
>TRBJ2-5|TRBV30
CAWTRSGGPQETQYF
>TRBJ1-2|TRBV27
CASSLLRDNYGYTF
>TRBJ1-5|TRBV5-1
CASSASAGSNQPQHF
>TRBJ2-7|TRBV28
CASSSQSYEQYF
>TRBJ1-5|TRBV6-6
CASSYQGARNQPQHF
>TRBJ2-7|TRBV5-5
CASSLGDRGVRAYEQYF
>TRBJ2-7|TRBV2
CASRGGLAESYEQYF
>TRBJ1-1|TRBV5-8
CASRHDADMNTEAFF
>TRBJ2-7|TRBV11-2
CASSLPGTVREQYF
>TRBJ1-4|TRBV14
CASSPVQDEKLFF
>TRBJ2-2|TRBV7-9
CASSHSGVSGELFF
>TRBJ1-2|TRBV6-5
CASSPRTGSGSGYTF
>TRBJ1-1|TRBV18
CASSPPAGRRATEAFF
>TRBJ1-4|TRBV30
CAWNPGRENEKLFF
>TRBJ1-1|TRBV6-5
CASCRSPVGTEAFF
>TRBJ2-5|TRBV15
CATSRAGQGIGETQYF
>TRBJ2-1|TRBV7-6
CASSPRTSRNEQFF
>TRBJ2-5|TRBV28
CASGSTGLEETQYF
>TRBJ1-5|TRBV6-5
CASSYSIDRGSQPQHF
>TRBJ2-3|TRBV15
CATSRLAGADTQYF
>TRBJ2-2|TRBV7-6
CASSPRTGVTGELFF